This TCR beta chain was profiled in a study of T cell repertoires in cytomegalovirus infection. At the level of the study: Indications came from public TCR beta signatures; they pointed to CMV infection and to a matching HLA type.

As concerns this clonotype: The antigen remains undetermined.

Germline assignment: CDR1 SGHTA and CDR2 FQGNSA. The ends were cut back, 1 base at V and 3 bases at J, with 12 bases in the middle. There are 16 residues in the CDR3. The study's findings and limits: Cumulative public TCR beta family frequency identified carriers of CMV plus the relevant HLA.

TCRdb re-derived calls from the reads in MiXCR, one entry per CDR3 protein. The sample lists a few hundred thousand distinct CDR3 sequences, roughly 43% occurring once. V and J are TRBV7-2 and TRBJ1-4; D gene unclear. This clonotype was obtained from a human donor in good health (CMV status not recorded). Some clones in this sample may be carry-over from other donors' samples. This sample comprised cultured PBMCs, obtained from culture after CMV antigen stimulation. DNA of the CDR3: TGTGCCAGCAGCTTAGTTCCGGAATGGGCTAATGAAAAACTGTTTTTT. Protein: CASSLVPEWANEKLFF. Supplemented by reference TRBV7-2 and TRBJ1-4, the full variable domain reads GAGVSQSPSNKVTEKGKDVELRCDPISGHTALYWYRQSLGQGLEFLIYFQGNSAPDKSGLPSDRFSAERTGGSVSTLTIQRTQQEDSAVYLCASSLVPEWANEKLFFGSGTQLSVL.